Here is one T cell receptor (beta chain) with its context. Antigen unknown. This record belongs to a study of regulatory T cells in long-lasting Graves disease. Construction of the TCR beta libraries employed iRepertoire HTBI primers in conjunction with Arm-PCR of CDR3 regions. MiXCR, run by TCRdb on the multiplex PCR reads, gives a single entry per CDR3 protein. The profile shows more than 650,000 distinct CDR3 sequences, about 32% of them singletons. Study conclusions and caveats: Persistent disease favored TRBV28, TRBJ1-2 and TRBJ2-5.

Trimming took 0 bases from V and 1 from J; bases not matched to a gene: 5. Germline V gene data show CDR1 as DFQATT and CDR2 as SNEGSKA (reference sequence). The CDR3 has 15 residues. The time point here: persistent/refractory GD, antithyroid drugs over 5 years with positive TRAb. RNA extracted from PBMCs served as the sequencing template. The V call is TRBV20-1, the J call TRBJ2-5; TRBD2 matches at 7 bases. This TCR was recovered from a female donor with Graves disease. This specimen was peripheral blood mononuclear cells (PBMCs), taken when the disease was refractory, from a patient treated with antithyroid drugs. The CDR3 region is CSARDPTSSQETQYF. CDR3 coding DNA: TGCAGTGCTAGAGATCCGACTAGCAGCCAAGAGACCCAGTACTTC.